The entry below describes one T cell receptor (beta chain). What it binds is unknown. Time point here: blood 4 weeks post-SBRT, at nephrectomy. Described treatment: 15 Gy SBRT to primary tumor, nephrectomy 4 weeks later. Serial blood draws occurred at baseline and 2 and 4 weeks post-SBRT. The data are from a study of radiation and T cells in renal cell carcinoma. Germline-derived CDR1 and CDR2 are SNHLY and FYNNEI. Germline trimming cut 4 bases from V and 6 bases from J; bases unmatched to any gene: 7. The CDR3 contains 14 residues. Study conclusions and caveats: Pretreatment tumor biopsies were lacking, so baseline clonotypes are unknown. In blood, top tumor clones expanded by 2 weeks, shrinking by 4.

The protocol was immunoSEQ multiplex PCR, while the TCRdb copy is restricted to in-frame clones and leaves out a portion. The table shows under 100,000 clones, with over 80% occurring only once. Here the sequenced sample was blood, taken from a patient whose treatment included radiotherapy and nephrectomy. This clonotype originated in a middle-aged man with renal cell carcinoma. The chain uses TRBV2 and TRBJ1-2, with TRBD1 matching over 8 bases. The CDR3 nucleotides read TGTGCCAGCAGTGGATCAGGGGGCTCGAATGGCTACACCTTC. Translated, it gives CASSGSGGSNGYTF.